The 22 T cell receptor beta chains below were found in one sample sequenced in a study of Ad26.COV2.S vaccination and SARS-CoV-2 variants. The assay was immunoSEQ multiplex PCR, and TCRdb's table has in-frame clones only and misses some. Of about 350,000 clones in the sample, 75% to 90% were seen once. The treatment: around 19 received Ad26.COV2.S at low or high dose, single or two shots; several received placebo; per-sample allocation not given. Sample collection was performed on day 63 after the first vaccine or placebo injection. Sequencing used peripheral blood, obtained in a trial of Ad26.COV2.S vaccine versus placebo. These receptors were collected from a person between 18 and 65 years old who received the Ad26.COV2.S COVID-19 vaccine or a placebo.

J is TRBJ2-2 and V is TRBV24-1; TRBD2 matches at 10 bases. Per germline, CDR1 KGHDR and CDR2 SFDVKD. The ends lost 0 bases at V and 0 bases at J; junction bases unmatched: 3. The CDR3 loop spans 18 amino acids. CDR3 bases: TGTGCCACCAGTGATTTGAGTCTAGCGGGGGCGAACACCGGGGAGCTGTTTTTT. Its protein product is CATSDLSLAGANTGELFF.

The CDR3 here is CASERTASNTGELFF. In DNA form, the CDR3 reads TGTGCCAGCGAGAGGACCGCATCGAACACCGGGGAGCTGTTTTTT. V is TRBV6-5 and J is TRBJ2-2; D gene ambiguous. Germline CDR1 reads MNHEY; CDR2 reads SVGAGI. The CDR3 consists of 15 residues. V was cut by 8 bases and J by 0 bases, with 13 bases left in between.

The V and J genes are TRBV2 and TRBJ2-5; D perhaps matches TRBD1 (6 bases). Per germline, CDR1 SNHLY and CDR2 FYNNEI. With 2 bases removed from V and 2 bases from J, the gap between germline ends came to 9 bases. The length of the CDR3 is 14 residues. CDR3 residues: CASSEWGPQETQYF. CDR3 nucleotide sequence: TGTGCCAGCAGTGAATGGGGGCCTCAAGAGACCCAGTACTTC.

This clone was detected only once. V is TRBV7-9 and J is TRBJ2-1, with D possibly TRBD1 on 5 matching bases. V was shortened by 11 bases and J by 5 bases, with 13 bases between the two germline ends. CDR1 is SEHNR, CDR2 FQNEAQ, per germline (reference sequence). The CDR3 runs to 12 residues. The CDR3 DNA reads TGTGCCTCTACAGGCAGTAACAATGAGCAGTTCTTC. Amino acids: CASTGSNNEQFF.

The rearrangement uses TRBV19 and TRBJ2-1; tentatively, D is TRBD2 (6 bases). This CDR3 region has 14 residues. V was cut by 7 bases and J by 2 bases, with 12 bases left in between. Per germline, CDR1 LNHDA and CDR2 SQIVND (reference sequence). The CDR3 here is CASNPGLAYNEQFF. For the CDR3, the DNA is TGTGCCAGTAATCCGGGACTCGCCTACAATGAGCAGTTCTTC. Drawing the rest from reference TRBV19 and TRBJ2-1, the complete variable domain is DGGITQSPKYLFRKEGQNVTLSCEQNLNHDAMYWYRQDPGQGLRLIYYSQIVNDFQKGDIAEGYSVSREKKESFPLTVTSAQKNPTAFYLCASNPGLAYNEQFFGPGTRLTVL.

The CDR3 is CASRRSEGGRAFF. DNA of the CDR3: TGTGCCAGCAGACGTTCGGAGGGGGGCAGAGCTTTCTTT. The chain employs TRBV3-1 (or the pseudogene TRBV3-2) and TRBJ1-1; TRBD1 might be the D (6 bases). Germline CDR1 and CDR2: LGHDT and YNNKEL (reference sequence). The CDR3 sequence is 13 residues long. Trimming took 6 bases from V and 10 from J, leaving 18 bases between them.

The V and J genes are TRBV7-2 and TRBJ1-5, with D maybe TRBD1 (5 bases). The CDR3 consists of 13 residues. The V gene lost 7 bases and the J gene lost 6 bases, with 13 bases spanning the gap. The germline CDR1 and CDR2 sequences are SGHTA and FQGNSA. The CDR3 DNA reads TGTGCCAGCAATAGAGGGACCGCTCAGCCCCAGCATTTT. Protein product: CASNRGTAQPQHF.

The chain joins TRBV18 to TRBJ1-1; TRBD1 is a possible D gene (5 bases). This CDR3 region has 17 residues. Trimming left V 2 bases short and J 1 base short, with 17 bases between. Germline loops: CDR1 KGHSH, CDR2 LQKENI. The CDR3 reads CASSPESRDPTNTEAFF. CDR3 bases: TGTGCCAGCTCACCAGAGTCCAGGGATCCGACGAACACTGAAGCTTTCTTT.

The chain has TRBV10-3 and TRBJ1-2; D unresolved. The CDR3 has 15 amino acids. CDR1 and CDR2 (germline): ENHRY, SYGVKD. Trimming shortened V by 2 bases and J by 4 bases, and 14 bases separated the two germline ends. Here the CDR3 reads CAISEPDVRGYGYTF. The CDR3 nucleotides are TGTGCCATCAGTGAGCCGGACGTTCGTGGCTATGGCTACACCTTC.

The chain joins TRBV28 to TRBJ1-2; the D gene is possibly TRBD1 (6 bases). Looked up from germline, CDR1 is MDHEN and CDR2 is SYDVKM. The V end lost 5 bases, the J end lost 12 bases, and 13 bases lay between the germline ends. This CDR3 is 11 amino acids long. The chain's CDR3 is CASSDWTENTF. CDR3 nucleotides: TGTGCCAGCAGTGACTGGACAGAAAACACCTTC.

The CDR3 reads CASSSLYKGRKMNTEAFF. DNA for the CDR3: TGTGCCAGCAGTTCCCTTTACAAGGGCAGGAAGATGAACACTGAAGCTTTCTTT. The chain links TRBV28 to TRBJ1-1; D not certain. V lost 4 bases and J 0 bases, leaving 21 bases between the germline ends. Germline CDR1 is MDHEN and CDR2 is SYDVKM. The CDR3 is 18 residues long.

V and J are TRBV15 and TRBJ1-1; D is unresolved. Trimming left V 0 bases short and J 5 bases short, with 7 bases between. The germline V gene has CDR1 LNHNV and CDR2 YYDKDF (reference sequence). This CDR3 is built from 13 residues. The CDR3 is CATSRDTRTEAFF. CDR3 in DNA: TGTGCCACCAGCAGAGATACTAGGACTGAAGCTTTCTTT. The complete variable domain, with remaining parts taken from reference TRBV15 and TRBJ1-1, reads DAMVIQNPRYQVTQFGKPVTLSCSQTLNHNVMYWYQQKSSQAPKLLFHYYDKDFNNEADTPDNFQSRRPNTSFCFLDIRSPGLGDTAMYLCATSRDTRTEAFFGQGTRLTVV.

V usage is TRBV3-1 (or the pseudogene TRBV3-2) and J usage is TRBJ2-1; 15 positions match TRBD2. Per germline, CDR1 LGHDT and CDR2 YNNKEL (reference sequence). This CDR3 spans 18 amino acids. The trim removed 4 bases at V and 4 bases at J, leaving 8 bases unmatched. CDR3 nucleotides: TGTGCCAGCAGCCTCCTAGGACTAGCGGGAGGGGAATACAATGAGCAGTTCTTC. Translated, it gives CASSLLGLAGGEYNEQFF.

CDR3 amino acids: CASSLVWVGGGQADSPLHF. CDR3 nucleotides: TGTGCCAGCAGCTTAGTTTGGGTTGGAGGGGGCCAAGCTGATTCACCCCTCCACTTT. The chain uses TRBV7-2 and TRBJ1-6, with 7 bases fitting TRBD1. Germline CDR1 is SGHTA and CDR2 is FQGNSA. This CDR3 region has 19 residues. V lost 1 base, J lost 8 bases, and 17 bases stayed unmatched.

The chain joins TRBV28 to TRBJ1-2; 7 bases fit TRBD1. This CDR3 contains 16 residues. Germline assignment: CDR1 MDHEN and CDR2 SYDVKM. Trimming removed 10 bases from V and 1 base from J; junction bases left unmatched: 15. The CDR3 is CAILPPPGTDNYGYTF. CDR3 coding DNA: TGTGCCATCCTACCCCCCCCCGGGACAGATAACTATGGCTACACCTTC.

The rearrangement links TRBV7-9 to TRBJ2-7, with 7 nucleotides matching TRBD1. CDR3 size: 14 residues. Trimming took 5 bases from V and 4 from J; bases not matched to a gene: 8. CDR1 and CDR2 from the germline V gene are SEHNR and FQNEAQ (reference sequence). Written as DNA, the CDR3 is TGTGCCAGCAGCCCACCGGGACAGACTTACGAGCAGTACTTC. Amino acid sequence: CASSPPGQTYEQYF. The complete variable domain, with remaining parts taken from reference TRBV7-9 and TRBJ2-7, reads DTGVSQNPRHKITKRGQNVTFRCDPISEHNRLYWYRQTLGQGPEFLTYFQNEAQLEKSRLLSDRFSAERPKGSFSTLEIQRTEQGDSAMYLCASSPPGQTYEQYFGPGTRLTVT.

V usage is TRBV5-1 and J usage is TRBJ2-3; 10 bases match TRBD2. The CDR3 length is 17 residues. Trimming took 1 base from V and 2 from J; bases not matched to a gene: 7. Germline CDR1 SGHRS, CDR2 YFSETQ. As DNA, the CDR3 is TGCGCCAGCAGCTTGACTCCGGGACTAGCGAACACAGATACGCAGTATTTT. Its protein product is CASSLTPGLANTDTQYF.

The J gene is TRBJ1-1, the V gene TRBV19; D is ambiguous. Deletions cut 5 bases from V and 1 base from J, with 14 bases between. This CDR3 region has 15 residues. CDR1 and CDR2 from the germline V gene are LNHDA and SQIVND (reference sequence). The DNA for the CDR3 is TGTGCCAGTAGTTCCGGCCCTTTGACGAACACTGAAGCTTTCTTT. Protein: CASSSGPLTNTEAFF.

CDR3 sequence: CASSRGQGGNTGELFF. The CDR3 DNA reads TGTGCCAGCAGTAGAGGACAGGGGGGAAACACCGGGGAGCTGTTTTTT. The chain employs TRBV28 and TRBJ2-2; 10 positions match TRBD1. The CDR3 runs 16 residues. Germline V gene data show CDR1 as MDHEN and CDR2 as SYDVKM. J lost 2 bases, V lost 5 bases, and 5 bases had no gene match.

The chain's CDR3 is CASRRTGGYGYTF. The CDR3 nucleotides read TGTGCCAGCAGACGGACAGGGGGGTATGGCTACACCTTC. V and J are TRBV12-3 or TRBV12-4 and TRBJ1-2; 10 nucleotides line up with TRBD1. The V gene end was trimmed by 6 bases and the J gene end by 5 bases; junction bases not matched to a gene: 3. The CDR3 contains 13 residues.

CDR3 nucleotide sequence: TGTGCCAGCAGCTTAGTGATTAGCCCTAGCGGGGACGAGCAGTACTTC. It is translated as CASSLVISPSGDEQYF. The J gene is TRBJ2-7, the V gene TRBV7-2, with 9 bases aligning to TRBD2. This CDR3 has 16 residues. The V segment lost 1 base and the J segment 5 bases; nucleotides outside the gene matches: 9. Germline V CDR1 and CDR2: SGHTA, FQGNSA.

The CDR3 coding sequence is TGTGCCAGCAGCTCCTGGGCGGGAGGGCCAGATACGCAGTATTTT. The encoded protein is CASSSWAGGPDTQYF. This chain joins TRBV9 and TRBJ2-3, with TRBD2 matching 9 bases. J gave up 4 bases and V 4 bases, and 7 bases lay outside the gene matches. Germline V gene lookup returns CDR1 SGDLS and CDR2 YYNGEE. The CDR3 covers 15 residues.